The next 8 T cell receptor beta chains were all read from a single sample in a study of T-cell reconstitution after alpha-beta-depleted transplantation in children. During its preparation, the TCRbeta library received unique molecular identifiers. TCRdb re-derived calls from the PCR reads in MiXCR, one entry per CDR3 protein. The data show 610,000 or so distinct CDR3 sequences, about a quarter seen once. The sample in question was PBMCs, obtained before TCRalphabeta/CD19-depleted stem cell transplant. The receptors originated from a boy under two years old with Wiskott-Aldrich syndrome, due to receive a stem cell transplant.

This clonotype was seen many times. DNA of the CDR3: TGTGCCAGCAGCCCCTCGGGTCGCTCCTACAATGAGCAGTTCTTC. Its protein product is CASSPSGRSYNEQFF. The chain links TRBV11-2 to TRBJ2-1; D gene unclear. Germline CDR1 reads SGHAT; CDR2 reads FQNNGV. The V end was cut by 5 bases, the J end by 0 bases, with 11 bases between. The CDR3 runs to 15 residues.

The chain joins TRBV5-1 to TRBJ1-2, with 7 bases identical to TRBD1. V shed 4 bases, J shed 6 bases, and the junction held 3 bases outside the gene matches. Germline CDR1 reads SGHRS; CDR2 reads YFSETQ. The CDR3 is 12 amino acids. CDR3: CASSEDRHGYTF. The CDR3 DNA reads TGCGCCAGCAGCGAGGACAGGCATGGCTACACCTTC.

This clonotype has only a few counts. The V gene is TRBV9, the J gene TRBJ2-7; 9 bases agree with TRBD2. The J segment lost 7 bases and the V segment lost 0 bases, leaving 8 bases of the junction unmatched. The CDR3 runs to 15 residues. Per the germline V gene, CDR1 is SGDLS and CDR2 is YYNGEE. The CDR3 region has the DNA TGTGCCAGCAGCGTAGCGGCTAGCGGGACGGGGGAGCAGTACTTC. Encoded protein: CASSVAASGTGEQYF.

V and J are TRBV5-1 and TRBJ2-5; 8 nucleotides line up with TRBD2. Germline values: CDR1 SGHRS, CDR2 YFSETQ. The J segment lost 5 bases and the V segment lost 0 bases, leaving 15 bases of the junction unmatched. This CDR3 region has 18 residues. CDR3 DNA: TGCGCCAGCAGCTTGGGCGGACCGGGACTAGGGGCAAGGGAGACCCAGTACTTC. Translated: CASSLGGPGLGARETQYF. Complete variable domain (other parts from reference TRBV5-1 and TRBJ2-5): KAGVTQTPRYLIKTRGQQVTLSCSPISGHRSVSWYQQTPGQGLQFLFEYFSETQRNKGNFPGRFSGRQFSNSRSEMNVSTLELGDSALYLCASSLGGPGLGARETQYFGPGTRLLVL.

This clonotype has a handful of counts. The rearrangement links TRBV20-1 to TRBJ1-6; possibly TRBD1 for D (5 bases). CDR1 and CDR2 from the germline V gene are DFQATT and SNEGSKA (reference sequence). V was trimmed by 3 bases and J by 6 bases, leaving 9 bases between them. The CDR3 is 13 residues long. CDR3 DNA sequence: TGCAGTGCTAGTCGGGACCCTAATTCACCCCTCCACTTT. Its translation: CSASRDPNSPLHF.

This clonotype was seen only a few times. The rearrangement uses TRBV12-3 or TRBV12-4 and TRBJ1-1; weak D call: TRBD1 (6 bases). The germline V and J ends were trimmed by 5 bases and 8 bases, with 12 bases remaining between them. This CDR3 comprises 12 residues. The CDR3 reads CASSQIGQEAFF. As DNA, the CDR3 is TGTGCCAGCAGTCAGATTGGACAGGAAGCTTTCTTT.

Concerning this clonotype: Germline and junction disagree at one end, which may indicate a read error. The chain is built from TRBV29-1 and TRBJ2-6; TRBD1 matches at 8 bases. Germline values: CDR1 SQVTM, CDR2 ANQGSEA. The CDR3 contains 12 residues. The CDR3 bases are TGCAGCGTTACGACAGGGGTCAACGTCCTGACTTTC. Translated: CSVTTGVNVLTF.

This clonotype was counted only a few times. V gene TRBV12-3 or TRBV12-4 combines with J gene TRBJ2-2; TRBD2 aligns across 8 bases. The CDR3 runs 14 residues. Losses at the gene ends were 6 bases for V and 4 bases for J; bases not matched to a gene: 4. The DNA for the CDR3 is TGTGCCAGCAGGATAAGCGGGAGCACCGGGGAGCTGTTTTTT. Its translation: CASRISGSTGELFF.